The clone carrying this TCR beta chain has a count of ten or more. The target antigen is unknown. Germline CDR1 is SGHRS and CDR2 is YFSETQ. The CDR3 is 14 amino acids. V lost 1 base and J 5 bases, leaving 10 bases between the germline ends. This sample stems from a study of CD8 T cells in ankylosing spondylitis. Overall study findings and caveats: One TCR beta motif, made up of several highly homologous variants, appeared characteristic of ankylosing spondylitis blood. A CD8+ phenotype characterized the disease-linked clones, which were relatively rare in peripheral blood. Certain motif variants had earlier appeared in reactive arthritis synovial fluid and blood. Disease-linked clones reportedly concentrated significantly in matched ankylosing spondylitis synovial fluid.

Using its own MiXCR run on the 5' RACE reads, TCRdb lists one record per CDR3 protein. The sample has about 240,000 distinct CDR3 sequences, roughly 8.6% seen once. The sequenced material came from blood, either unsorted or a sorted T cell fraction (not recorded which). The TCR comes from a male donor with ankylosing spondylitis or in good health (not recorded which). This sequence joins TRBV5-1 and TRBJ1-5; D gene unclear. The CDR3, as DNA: TGCGCCAGCAGCTTGTCGTCATTGGATCAGCCCCAGCATTTT. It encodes CASSLSSLDQPQHF. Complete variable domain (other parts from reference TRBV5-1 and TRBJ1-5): KAGVTQTPRYLIKTRGQQVTLSCSPISGHRSVSWYQQTPGQGLQFLFEYFSETQRNKGNFPGRFSGRQFSNSRSEMNVSTLELGDSALYLCASSLSSLDQPQHFGDGTRLSIL.